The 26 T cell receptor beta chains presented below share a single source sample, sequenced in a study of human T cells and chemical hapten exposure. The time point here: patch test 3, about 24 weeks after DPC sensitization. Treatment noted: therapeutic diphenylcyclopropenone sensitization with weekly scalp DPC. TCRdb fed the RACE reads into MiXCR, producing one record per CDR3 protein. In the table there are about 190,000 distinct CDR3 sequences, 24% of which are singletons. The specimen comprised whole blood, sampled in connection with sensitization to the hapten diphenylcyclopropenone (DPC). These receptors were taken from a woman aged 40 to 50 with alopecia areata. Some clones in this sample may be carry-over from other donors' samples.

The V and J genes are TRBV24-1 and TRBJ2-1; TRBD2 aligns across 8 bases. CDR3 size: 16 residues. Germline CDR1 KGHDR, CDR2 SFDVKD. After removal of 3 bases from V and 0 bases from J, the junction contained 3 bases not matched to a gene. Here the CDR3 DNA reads TGTGCCACCAGTGATATAAGCGGGAGCTCCTACAATGAGCAGTTCTTC. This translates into CATSDISGSSYNEQFF.

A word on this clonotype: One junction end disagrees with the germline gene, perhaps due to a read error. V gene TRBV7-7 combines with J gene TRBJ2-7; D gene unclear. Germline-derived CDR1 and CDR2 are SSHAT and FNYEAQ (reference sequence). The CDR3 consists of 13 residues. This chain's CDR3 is CASSLSPRYEQYF. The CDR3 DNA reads TGTGCTAGCAGCTTATCACCTCGGTACGAGCAGTACTTC.

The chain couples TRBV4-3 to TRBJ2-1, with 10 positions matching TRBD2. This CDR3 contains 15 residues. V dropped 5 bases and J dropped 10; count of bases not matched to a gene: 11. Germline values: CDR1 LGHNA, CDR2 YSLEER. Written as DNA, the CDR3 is TGCGCCAGCAGCAGAGCGCTAGCGGGAGTCAACGAGCAGTTCTTC. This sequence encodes CASSRALAGVNEQFF.

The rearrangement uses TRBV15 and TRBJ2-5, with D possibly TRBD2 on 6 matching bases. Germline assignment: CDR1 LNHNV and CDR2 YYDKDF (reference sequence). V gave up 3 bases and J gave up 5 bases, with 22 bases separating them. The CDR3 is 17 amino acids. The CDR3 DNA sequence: TGTGCCACCAGCAGCAGATTATTTCCACCAGGAGGGGAGACCCAGTACTTC. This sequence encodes CATSSRLFPPGGETQYF. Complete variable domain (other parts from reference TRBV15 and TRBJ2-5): DAMVIQNPRYQVTQFGKPVTLSCSQTLNHNVMYWYQQKSSQAPKLLFHYYDKDFNNEADTPDNFQSRRPNTSFCFLDIRSPGLGDTAMYLCATSSRLFPPGGETQYFGPGTRLLVL.

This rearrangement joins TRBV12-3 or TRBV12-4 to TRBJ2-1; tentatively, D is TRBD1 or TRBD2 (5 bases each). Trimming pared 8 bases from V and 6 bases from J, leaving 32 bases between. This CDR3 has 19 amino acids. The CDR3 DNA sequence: TGTGCCAGCCGATCAGAGCCGGGACGAAAAATCAATTGGGGCAATGAGCAGTTCTTC. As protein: CASRSEPGRKINWGNEQFF.

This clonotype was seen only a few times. The CDR3 loop reads CSARDQQGYGYTF. The DNA of the CDR3 is TGCAGTGCTAGAGATCAGCAGGGCTATGGCTACACCTTC. The chain recombines TRBV20-1 with TRBJ1-2; tentative D call: TRBD1 (5 bases). V lost 0 bases and J 4 bases, leaving 9 bases between the germline ends. This CDR3 region has 13 residues. In germline, CDR1 is DFQATT, CDR2 SNEGSKA (reference sequence).

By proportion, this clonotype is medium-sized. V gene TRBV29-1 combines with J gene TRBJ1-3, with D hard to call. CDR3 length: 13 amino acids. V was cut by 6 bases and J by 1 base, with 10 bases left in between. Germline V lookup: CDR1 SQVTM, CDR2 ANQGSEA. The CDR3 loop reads CSVAVLSGNTIYF. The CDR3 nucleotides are TGCAGCGTAGCAGTCCTTTCTGGAAACACCATATATTTT.

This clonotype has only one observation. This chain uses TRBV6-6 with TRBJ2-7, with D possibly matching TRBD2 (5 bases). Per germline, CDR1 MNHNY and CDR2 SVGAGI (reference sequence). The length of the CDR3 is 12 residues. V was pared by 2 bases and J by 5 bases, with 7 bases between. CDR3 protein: CASSYVGDEQYF. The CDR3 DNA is TGTGCCAGCAGTTACGTCGGGGACGAGCAGTACTTC.

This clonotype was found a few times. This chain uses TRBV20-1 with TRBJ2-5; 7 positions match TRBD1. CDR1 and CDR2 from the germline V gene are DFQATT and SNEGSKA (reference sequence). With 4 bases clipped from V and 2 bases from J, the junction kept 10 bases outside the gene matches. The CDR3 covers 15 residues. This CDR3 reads CSAIHHRGPQETQYF. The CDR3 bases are TGCAGTGCTATCCATCACAGGGGACCTCAAGAGACCCAGTACTTC.

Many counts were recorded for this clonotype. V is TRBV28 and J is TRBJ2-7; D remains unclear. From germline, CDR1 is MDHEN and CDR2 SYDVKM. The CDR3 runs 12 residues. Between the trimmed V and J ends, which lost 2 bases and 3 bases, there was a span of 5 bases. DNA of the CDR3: TGTGCCAGCAGTTTAGGAGACTACGAGCAGTACTTC. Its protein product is CASSLGDYEQYF.

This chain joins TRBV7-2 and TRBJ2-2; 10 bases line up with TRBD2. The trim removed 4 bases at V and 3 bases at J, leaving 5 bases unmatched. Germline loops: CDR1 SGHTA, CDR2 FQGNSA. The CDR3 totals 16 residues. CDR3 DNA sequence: TGTGCCAGCAGCTCCTCTAGCGGGAGCGACACCGGGGAGCTGTTTTTT. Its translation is CASSSSSGSDTGELFF.

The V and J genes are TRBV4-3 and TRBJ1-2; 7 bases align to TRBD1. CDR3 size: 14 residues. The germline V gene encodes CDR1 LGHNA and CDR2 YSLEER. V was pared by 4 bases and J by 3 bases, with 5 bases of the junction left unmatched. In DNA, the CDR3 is TGCGCCAGCAGCCCGGACAGGACCCACTATGGCTACACCTTC. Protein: CASSPDRTHYGYTF.

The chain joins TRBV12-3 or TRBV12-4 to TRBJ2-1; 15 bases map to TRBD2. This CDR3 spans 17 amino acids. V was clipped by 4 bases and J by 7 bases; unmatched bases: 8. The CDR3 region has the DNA TGTGCCAGCAGTTCCCCGGGACTAGCGGGAGGTAAAAATGAGCAGTTCTTC. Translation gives CASSSPGLAGGKNEQFF.

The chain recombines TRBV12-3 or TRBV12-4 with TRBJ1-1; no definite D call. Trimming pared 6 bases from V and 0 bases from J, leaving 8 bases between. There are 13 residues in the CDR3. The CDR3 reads CASRQQMNTEAFF. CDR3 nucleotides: TGTGCCAGCAGACAGCAGATGAACACTGAAGCTTTCTTT.

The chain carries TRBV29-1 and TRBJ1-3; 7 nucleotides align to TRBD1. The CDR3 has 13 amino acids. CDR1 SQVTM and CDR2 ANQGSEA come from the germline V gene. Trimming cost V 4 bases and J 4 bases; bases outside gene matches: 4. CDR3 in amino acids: CSVARQGGNTIYF. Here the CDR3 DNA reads TGCAGCGTTGCCCGACAGGGAGGAAACACCATATATTTT.

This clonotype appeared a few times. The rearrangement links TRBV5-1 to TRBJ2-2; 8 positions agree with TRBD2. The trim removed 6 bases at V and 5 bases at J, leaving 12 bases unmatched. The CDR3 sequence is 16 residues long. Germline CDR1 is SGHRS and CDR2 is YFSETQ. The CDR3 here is CASTIFLPGGTGELFF. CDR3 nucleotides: TGCGCCAGCACAATATTCTTACCGGGAGGGACCGGGGAGCTGTTTTTT.

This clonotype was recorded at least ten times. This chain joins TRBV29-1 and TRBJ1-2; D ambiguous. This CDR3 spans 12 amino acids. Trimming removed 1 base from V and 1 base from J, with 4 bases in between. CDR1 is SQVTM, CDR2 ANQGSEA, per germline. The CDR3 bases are TGCAGCGTTGAAGGGGATAACTATGGCTACACCTTC. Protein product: CSVEGDNYGYTF.

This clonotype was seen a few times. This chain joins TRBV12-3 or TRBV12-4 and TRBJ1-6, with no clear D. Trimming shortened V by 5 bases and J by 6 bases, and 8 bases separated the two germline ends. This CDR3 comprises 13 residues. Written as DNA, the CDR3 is TGTGCCAGCAGTCCGAGAGTTAATTCACCCCTCCACTTT. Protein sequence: CASSPRVNSPLHF.

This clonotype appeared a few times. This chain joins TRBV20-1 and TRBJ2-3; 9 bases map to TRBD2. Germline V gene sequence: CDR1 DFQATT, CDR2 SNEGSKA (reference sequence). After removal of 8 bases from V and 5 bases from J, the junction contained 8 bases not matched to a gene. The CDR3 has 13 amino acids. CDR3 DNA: TGCAGTCTCAGGCTAGCGGGACGAGATACGCAGTATTTT. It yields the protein CSLRLAGRDTQYF.

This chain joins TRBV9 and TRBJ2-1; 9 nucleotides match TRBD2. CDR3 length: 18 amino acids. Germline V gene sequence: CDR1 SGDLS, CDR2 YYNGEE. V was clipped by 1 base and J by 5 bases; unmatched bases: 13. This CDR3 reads CASSVSLPGLAGNNEQFF. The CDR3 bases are TGTGCCAGCAGCGTATCTTTGCCAGGTCTAGCGGGAAACAATGAGCAGTTCTTC. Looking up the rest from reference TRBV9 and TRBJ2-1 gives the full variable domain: DSGVTQTPKHLITATGQRVTLRCSPRSGDLSVYWYQQSLDQGLQFLIQYYNGEERAKGNILERFSAQQFPDLHSELNLSSLELGDSALYFCASSVSLPGLAGNNEQFFGPGTRLTVL.

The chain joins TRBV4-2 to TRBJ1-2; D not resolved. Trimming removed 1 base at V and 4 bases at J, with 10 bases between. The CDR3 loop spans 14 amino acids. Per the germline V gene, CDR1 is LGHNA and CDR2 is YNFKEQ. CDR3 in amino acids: CASSQVVDAYGYTF. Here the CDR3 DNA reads TGTGCCAGCAGCCAAGTGGTGGATGCCTATGGCTACACCTTC.

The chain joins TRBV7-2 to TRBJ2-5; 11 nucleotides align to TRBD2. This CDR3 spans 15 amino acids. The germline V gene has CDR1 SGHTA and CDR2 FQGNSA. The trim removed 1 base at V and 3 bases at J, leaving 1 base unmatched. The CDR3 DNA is TGTGCCAGCAGCTTAGTGACTAGCGGGAAAGAGACCCAGTACTTC. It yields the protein CASSLVTSGKETQYF. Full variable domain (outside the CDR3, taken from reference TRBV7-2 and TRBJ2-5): GAGVSQSPSNKVTEKGKDVELRCDPISGHTALYWYRQSLGQGLEFLIYFQGNSAPDKSGLPSDRFSAERTGGSVSTLTIQRTQQEDSAVYLCASSLVTSGKETQYFGPGTRLLVL.

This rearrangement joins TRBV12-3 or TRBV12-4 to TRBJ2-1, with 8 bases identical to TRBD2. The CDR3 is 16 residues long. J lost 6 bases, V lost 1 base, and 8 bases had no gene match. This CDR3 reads CASSLGEGLGVNEQFF. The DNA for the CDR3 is TGTGCCAGCAGTTTAGGGGAGGGACTAGGCGTCAATGAGCAGTTCTTC.

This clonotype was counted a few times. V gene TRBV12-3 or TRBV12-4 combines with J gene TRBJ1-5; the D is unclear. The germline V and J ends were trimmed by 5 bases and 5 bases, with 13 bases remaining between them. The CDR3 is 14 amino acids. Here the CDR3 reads CASSLWGVDQPQHF. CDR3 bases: TGTGCCAGCAGTCTGTGGGGAGTCGATCAGCCCCAGCATTTT.

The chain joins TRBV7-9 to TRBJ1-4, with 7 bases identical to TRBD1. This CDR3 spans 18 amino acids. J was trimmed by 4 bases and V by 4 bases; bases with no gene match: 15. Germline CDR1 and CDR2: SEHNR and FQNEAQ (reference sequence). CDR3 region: CASSSPGQASFLNEKLFF. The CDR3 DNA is TGTGCCAGCAGCTCGCCCGGACAGGCGTCCTTTCTTAATGAAAAACTGTTTTTT.

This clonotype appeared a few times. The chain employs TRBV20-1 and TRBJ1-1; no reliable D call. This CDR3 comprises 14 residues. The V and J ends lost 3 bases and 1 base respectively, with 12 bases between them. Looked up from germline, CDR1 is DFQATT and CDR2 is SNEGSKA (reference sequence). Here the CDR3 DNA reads TGCAGTGCTAGTGAGGCAGGACCGAACACTGAAGCTTTCTTT. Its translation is CSASEAGPNTEAFF.